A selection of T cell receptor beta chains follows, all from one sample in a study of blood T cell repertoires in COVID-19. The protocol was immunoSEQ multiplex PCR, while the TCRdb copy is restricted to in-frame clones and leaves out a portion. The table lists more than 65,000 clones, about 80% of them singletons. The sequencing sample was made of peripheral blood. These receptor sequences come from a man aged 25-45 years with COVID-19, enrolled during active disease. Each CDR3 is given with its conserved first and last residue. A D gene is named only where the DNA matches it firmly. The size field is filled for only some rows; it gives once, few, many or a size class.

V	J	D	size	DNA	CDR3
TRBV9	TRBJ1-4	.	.	TGTGCCAGCAGCGTAGCTCCACAGGCTATCAATGAAAAACTGTTTTTT	CASSVAPQAINEKLFF
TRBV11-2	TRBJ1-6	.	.	TGTGCCAGCAGCTTTGGCAGTGCTGCCTCACCCCTCCACTTT	CASSFGSAASPLHF
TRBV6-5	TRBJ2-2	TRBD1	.	TGTGCCAGCAGGGGGACAGGCACCGGGGAGCTGTTTTTT	CASRGTGTGELFF
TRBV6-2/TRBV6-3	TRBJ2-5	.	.	TGTGCCAGCAGTTCCAACAGGGTTAAAGAGACCCAGTACTTC	CASSSNRVKETQYF
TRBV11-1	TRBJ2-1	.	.	TGTGCCAGCAGCCCACCGGGGATGAATGAGCAGTTCTTC	CASSPPGMNEQFF
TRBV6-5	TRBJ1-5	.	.	TGTGCCAGCAGTTATGGGCAGGTCAATCAGCCCCAGCATTTT	CASSYGQVNQPQHF
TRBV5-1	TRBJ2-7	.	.	TGCGCCAGCAGCCTAGGCGGGACAGGGGGGCTAGGTCTAGCGGGGGAATCCGCTAGGAAGCAGTACTTC	CASSLGGTGGLGLAGESARKQYF
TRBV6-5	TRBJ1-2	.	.	TGTGCCAGCAGTTACTCGAGGCCCTACGATGGCTACACCTTC	CASSYSRPYDGYTF
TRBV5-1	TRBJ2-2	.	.	TGCGCCAGCAGCTTTTGGGGAGAAAACACCGGGGAGCTGTTTTTT	CASSFWGENTGELFF
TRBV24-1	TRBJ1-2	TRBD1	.	TGTGCCACCAGTGACGGGGACAGACCCTATGGCTACACCTTC	CATSDGDRPYGYTF
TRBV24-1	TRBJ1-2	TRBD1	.	TGTGCCACCAGTGATCCGGGACAGGGGAACTATGGCTACACCTTC	CATSDPGQGNYGYTF
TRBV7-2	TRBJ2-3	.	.	TGTGCCAGCAGCCTTCGGACTGGATTCACAGATACGCAGTATTTT	CASSLRTGFTDTQYF
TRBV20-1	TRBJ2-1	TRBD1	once	TGCAGTGCTAGTCCGGGACAGCGACCCTACAATGAGCAGTTCTTC	CSASPGQRPYNEQFF
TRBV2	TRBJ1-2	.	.	TGTGCCAGCATAAGCGGGGAGAAGGGTGGCTACACCTTC	CASISGEKGGYTF
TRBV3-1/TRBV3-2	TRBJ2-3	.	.	TGTGCCAGCAGTCCCACAGTTAGCACAGATACGCAGTATTTT	CASSPTVSTDTQYF
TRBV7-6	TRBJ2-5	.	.	TGTGCCAGCAGTCAAGCGGTTCAAGAGACCCAGTACTTC	CASSQAVQETQYF
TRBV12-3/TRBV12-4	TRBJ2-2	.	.	TGTGCCAGCACTGTGAACACCGGGGAGCTGTTTTTT	CASTVNTGELFF
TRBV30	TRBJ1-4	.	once	TGTGCCTGGAGTGACCCCGATAGGGGGTATGAAAAACTGTTTTTT	CAWSDPDRGYEKLFF
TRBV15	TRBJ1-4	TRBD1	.	TGTGCCACCAGCACCCGACAGGGGGCTGAAAAACTGTTTTTT	CATSTRQGAEKLFF
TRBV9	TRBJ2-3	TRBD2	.	TGTGCCAGCAGCGTAGGGGCGGGAGGGCCGACAGATACGCAGTATTTT	CASSVGAGGPTDTQYF
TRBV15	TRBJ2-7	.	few	TGTGCCACCAGCAGAGAGAACGCACAGGGTGGCAACGAGCAGTACTTC	CATSRENAQGGNEQYF
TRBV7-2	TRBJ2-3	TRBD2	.	TGTGCCAGCAGCTTACAATTAGCGGGAGGCACAGATACGCAGTATTTT	CASSLQLAGGTDTQYF
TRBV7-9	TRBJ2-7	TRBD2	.	TGTGCCAGCAGCTTGACTAGCGGTTCCTACGAGCAGTACTTC	CASSLTSGSYEQYF
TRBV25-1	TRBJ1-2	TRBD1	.	TGTGCCAGCAGGGAGTGGACAGGGGTCGGCTACACCTTC	CASREWTGVGYTF
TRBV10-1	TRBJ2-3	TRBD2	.	TGCGCCAGCAGCCAGACTAGCGGTGGCACAGATACGCAGTATTTT	CASSQTSGGTDTQYF
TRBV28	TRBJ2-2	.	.	TGTGCCAGCAGGTCGGGGACGAACACCGGGGAGCTGTTTTTT	CASRSGTNTGELFF
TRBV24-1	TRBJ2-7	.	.	TGTGCCACCAGTGATCCAGGAAACGCAAACGAGCAGTACTTC	CATSDPGNANEQYF
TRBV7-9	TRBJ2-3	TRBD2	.	TGTGCCAGCAGCAGCTCAGCGGGAGAAGATACGCAGTATTTT	CASSSSAGEDTQYF
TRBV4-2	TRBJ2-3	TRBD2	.	TGTGCCAGCAGCCGAACTAGCGGGAGTGGTACAGATACGCAGTATTTT	CASSRTSGSGTDTQYF
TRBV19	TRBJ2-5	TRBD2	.	TGTGCCAGTAGTATAGGCGGGAGCAAAGAGACCCAGTACTTC	CASSIGGSKETQYF
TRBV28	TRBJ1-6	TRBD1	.	TGTGCCAGCAGTTTTTATATGGGGACAGCGAACTCCTATAATTCACCCCTCCACTTT	CASSFYMGTANSYNSPLHF
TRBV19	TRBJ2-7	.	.	TGTGCCAGTAGTATAGTAGGGGATTCGGCCGAGCAGTACTTC	CASSIVGDSAEQYF
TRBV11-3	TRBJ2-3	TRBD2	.	TGTGCCAGCAGCTTAGTAGCGGGTTCAGATACGCAGTATTTT	CASSLVAGSDTQYF
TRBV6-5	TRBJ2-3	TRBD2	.	TGTGCCAGCAGTAAGACTAGCGGGTACACAGATACGCAGTATTTT	CASSKTSGYTDTQYF
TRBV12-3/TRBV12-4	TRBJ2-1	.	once	TGTGCCAGCAATTTGGCACCTGGTCCTTTATTCTTC	CASNLAPGPLFF
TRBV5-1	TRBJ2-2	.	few	TGCGCCAGCAGCTTTAAACAGGGCACCGGGGAGCTGTTTTTT	CASSFKQGTGELFF
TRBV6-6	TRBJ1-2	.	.	TGTGCCAGCCAACAATTCACGGAGGGCGGCTACACCTTC	CASQQFTEGGYTF
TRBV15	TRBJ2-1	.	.	TGTGCCACCAGCAGAGCCACTAGCAGTGAGCAGTTCTTC	CATSRATSSEQFF
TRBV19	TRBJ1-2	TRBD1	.	TGTGCCAGTAGTATCACAGGGGGCCGCCTAGGCTATGGCTACACCTTC	CASSITGGRLGYGYTF
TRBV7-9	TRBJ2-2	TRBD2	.	TGTGCCAGCAGCTGGTTCGGGAGGGGACAAAAAAACACCGGGGAGCTGTTTTTT	CASSWFGRGQKNTGELFF
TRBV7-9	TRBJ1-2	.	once	TGTGCCAGCAGTCGGAATGTAGGAGGGGTTGGCTATGGCTACACCTTC	CASSRNVGGVGYGYTF
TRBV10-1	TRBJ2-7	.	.	TGCGCCAGCAGCCCAACCCTCGGTTACGAGCAGTACTTC	CASSPTLGYEQYF
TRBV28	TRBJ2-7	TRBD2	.	TGTGCCAGCAGTTTGGGGGGGGTAACCTACGAGCAGTACTTC	CASSLGGVTYEQYF
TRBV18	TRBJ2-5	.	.	TGTGCCAGCTCACTTGAGATAAAAGAGACCCAGTACTTC	CASSLEIKETQYF
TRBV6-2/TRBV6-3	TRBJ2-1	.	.	TGTGCCAGCAGTTACAATCCATTTCATGAGCAGTTCTTC	CASSYNPFHEQFF